This T cell receptor beta chain emerged from a study of graft-versus-host responses after intestinal transplantation (dated by TCRdb to about 2021). About the full investigation: Recipients received multivisceral, liver-intestinal, or isolated intestinal transplants. Every recipient was given anti-thymocyte globulin induction, then maintenance tacrolimus and steroids for roughly 3 years. Bulk TCR-beta CDR3 sequencing was used to track graft-versus-host and host-versus-graft alloreactive T cell clones in the graft, circulation and bone marrow after intestinal transplantation. Alloreactive clones were identified by sequencing pre-transplant mixed lymphocyte reaction products and comparing these products with unstimulated pre-transplant donor and recipient T cells. Of the 20 to 30 intestinal transplant recipients enrolled in the cohort, one of whom was a retransplant, a few patients without pretransplant specimens were excluded. A peak of at least 4% donor T cells among recipient peripheral blood mononuclear cells was the definition used for donor T cell macrochimerism. Rather than going through the commercial service, samples from a few later patients were sequenced in-house on an Illumina MiSeq and processed with MiXCR.

The junction shows trimming of 0 bases on V and 6 bases on J, and the gene matches do not reach 15 bases of it. Taken from the germline V gene, the CDR1 and CDR2 loops are SGHRS and YFSETQ. Counted from cysteine to phenylalanine, this CDR3 has 18 amino acids. Solely the CDR3 DNA is kept, with 54 bases framed from the first base. In regard to this clone: Which antigen it targets is not known. The record has no base qualities; no much larger clone is one base away.

What the authors observed across the whole study: GvH clones were detected in recipient bone marrow, and some appeared earlier in ileal mucosa or blood, consistent with an intestinal mucosal origin. Early after transplant, peak levels of circulating GvH clones were associated with declines in HvG clones. The relatively low number and heterogeneity of intestinal transplant patients limited the conclusions. High GvH to HvG T cell clonal ratios were observed in the allografts of patients with donor T cell macrochimerism.

Sample time point, as interpreted from the label and publication: cells obtained before transplantation from donor or recipient. CD3+CD4+ and CD3+CD8+ populations were FACS-sorted from unstimulated pre-transplant donor and recipient cells taken from spleen or lymph nodes. Libraries were built with the immunoSEQ multiplex PCR assay. For most patients, genomic DNA was isolated with the Qiagen DNeasy Blood and Tissue Kit and sent frozen to Adaptive Biotechnologies for TCR sequencing. For most patients, genomic DNA was subjected to high-throughput TCR-beta CDR3 sequencing by Adaptive Biotechnologies. The paper's data handling went like this. TCR sequencing data were retrieved from Adaptive's ImmunoSEQ software for some 17 patients, whereas a few other patients were processed with MiXCR and VDJtools. To correct CD4 versus CD8 sorting errors, any sequence found in both subsets at a frequency ratio below 5:1 was removed. CDR3 nucleotide sequences shared between donor and recipient were removed because their origin could not be assigned. At least 2-fold expansion over unstimulated cells and a minimum CFSE-low frequency of 0.002% (template counts) or 0.001% (read counts) were required for clones to be classified as alloreactive. Mappable clones were those detected in sequenced pre-transplant spleen, lymph node, or MLR CFSE-low populations of the donor or recipient. The cumulative frequency of alloreactive clones was calculated as a percentage of all sequences, weighted by copy number. This is the immuneACCESS table as TCRdb keeps it, with only in-frame sequences that have V and J called. A part of the clones is gone; compared with another copy, unresolved V genes explain less than half, and the rest is unexplained. That table supplies the V and J calls and clone size; D and trimming were determined from the DNA. The sample data list under 140,000 clones, and roughly 93% of these were observed just once. In total, the top ten clones hold 0.4% to 0.65% of the sample.

This TCR was recovered from a human donor who received an intestinal transplant. The input for sequencing was unstimulated CD8+ T cells sorted from spleen or lymph node cells, taken before intestinal transplant. In this chain, TRBV5-1 is recombined with TRBJ2-1, with 7 central nucleotides matching TRBD2. The CDR3 here reads CASSLAGTTRREFNEQFF. The nucleotide sequence is TGCGCCAGCAGCTTGGCGGGGACTACAAGGAGAGAGTTCAATGAGCAGTTCTTC.